This T cell receptor beta chain was identified during a study of liver allograft versus peripheral blood T cells. Study at large: Comparative analysis was performed on T cell receptor repertoires from transplanted livers and from recipients' peripheral blood.

TCRdb ran MiXCR on the reads and lists one entry per CDR3 protein. The table lists 3,500 to 4,500 distinct CDR3 sequences, more than 13% of them singletons. In this sample, this clonotype is medium-sized. What it binds is unknown. This CDR3 region has 13 residues. With V trimmed by 2 bases and J by 5 bases, 1 base remained unmatched. From germline, CDR1 is MNHEY and CDR2 SVGAGI. Overall study findings and caveats: According to reports, the T cell receptor repertoires inside liver allografts differed from those in peripheral blood.

The source is a human patient who had a liver transplant. Some of the T cells may derive from the graft donor. V gene TRBV6-5 combines with J gene TRBJ1-2; 8 bases map to TRBD1. CDR3 region: CASSYRTGYGYTF. As DNA, the CDR3 is TGTGCCAGCAGTTACCGGACAGGGTATGGCTACACCTTC.